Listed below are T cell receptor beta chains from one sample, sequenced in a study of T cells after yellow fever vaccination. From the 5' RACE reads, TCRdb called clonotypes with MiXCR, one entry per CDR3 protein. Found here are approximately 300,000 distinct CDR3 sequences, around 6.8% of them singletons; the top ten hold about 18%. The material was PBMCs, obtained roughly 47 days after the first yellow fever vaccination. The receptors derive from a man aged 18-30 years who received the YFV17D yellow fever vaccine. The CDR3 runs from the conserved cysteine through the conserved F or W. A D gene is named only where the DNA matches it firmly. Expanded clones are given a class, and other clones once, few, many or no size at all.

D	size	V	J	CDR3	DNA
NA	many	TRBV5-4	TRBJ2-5	CASSLANGPETQYF	TGTGCCAGCAGCTTGGCCAATGGACCTGAGACCCAGTACTTC
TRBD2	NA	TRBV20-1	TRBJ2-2	CCASSLRGGAAGELFF	TGCTGTGCTAGCTCCCTCCGCGGGGGGGCCGCCGGGGAGCTGTTTTTT
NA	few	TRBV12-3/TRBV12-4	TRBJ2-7	CASSGVLAGEQYF	TGTGCCAGCAGCGGTGTTTTGGCAGGGGAGCAGTACTTC
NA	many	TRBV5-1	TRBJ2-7	CASSEQVSSYEQYF	TGCGCCAGCAGCGAACAAGTAAGCTCCTACGAGCAGTACTTC
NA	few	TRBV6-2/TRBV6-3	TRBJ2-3	CASSSVRRPDKYF	TGTGCCAGCAGTTCCGTAAGGAGACCGGATAAGTATTTT
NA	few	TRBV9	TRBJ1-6	CASSVQVNNSPLHF	TGTGCCAGCAGCGTACAGGTGAATAATTCACCCCTCCACTTT
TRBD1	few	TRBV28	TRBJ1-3	CASSLTGIGNTIYF	TGTGCCAGCAGTTTGACAGGGATCGGAAACACCATATATTTT
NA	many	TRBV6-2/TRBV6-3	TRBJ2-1	CASSQGRTISGNEQFF	TGTGCCAGCAGTCAGGGACGGACGATTAGCGGCAATGAGCAGTTCTTC
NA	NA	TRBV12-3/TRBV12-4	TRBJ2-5	CASSPSGQGARETQYF	TGTGCCAGCAGTCCCTCAGGGCAGGGAGCCCGAGAGACCCAGTACTTC
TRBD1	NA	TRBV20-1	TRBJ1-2	CSAALDRVGYTF	TGCAGTGCTGCGTTAGACAGGGTTGGCTACACCTTC
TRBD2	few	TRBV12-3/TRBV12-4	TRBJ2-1	CASSRTSGGAGEQFF	TGTGCCAGCAGTAGGACTAGCGGGGGGGCCGGTGAGCAGTTCTTC
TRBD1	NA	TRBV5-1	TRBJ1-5	CASSWEGQLNQPQHF	TGCGCCAGCAGCTGGGAGGGACAGCTCAATCAGCCCCAGCATTTT
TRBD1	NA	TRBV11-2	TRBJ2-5	CASGLGGEQRETQYF	TGTGCCAGCGGTCTAGGGGGCGAGCAGAGAGAGACCCAGTACTTC
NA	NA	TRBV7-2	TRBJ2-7	CASSSYGTAQEQYF	TGTGCCAGCAGCTCCTATGGTACGGCCCAGGAGCAGTACTTC
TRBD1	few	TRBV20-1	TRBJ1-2	CSASHGVQGYGYTF	TGCAGTGCTAGTCATGGCGTACAGGGGTATGGCTACACCTTC
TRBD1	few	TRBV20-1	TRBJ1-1	CSARASDRGGTEAFF	TGCAGTGCTAGAGCTTCGGACAGGGGTGGCACTGAAGCTTTCTTT
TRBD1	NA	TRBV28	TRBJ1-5	CASNHRDRSNQPQHF	TGTGCCAGCAACCACCGGGACAGGAGTAATCAGCCCCAGCATTTT
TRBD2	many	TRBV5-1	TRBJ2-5	CASSLAGAWETQYF	TGCGCCAGCAGCCTAGCGGGGGCGTGGGAGACCCAGTACTTC
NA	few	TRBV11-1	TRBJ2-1	CASSLGRIKGVSLYNEQFF	TGTGCCAGCAGCTTAGGACGAATAAAGGGGGTTTCCCTCTACAATGAGCAGTTCTTC
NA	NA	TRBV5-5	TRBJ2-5	CASSPSRWGLEKETQYF	TGTGCCAGCAGCCCATCGCGGTGGGGGCTAGAGAAAGAGACCCAGTACTTC
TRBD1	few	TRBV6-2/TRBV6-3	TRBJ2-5	CASSYSRATGGYQETQYF	TGTGCCAGCAGTTACTCGAGGGCGACAGGGGGTTACCAAGAGACCCAGTACTTC
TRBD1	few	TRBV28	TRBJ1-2	CASSLSGTGVGYTF	TGTGCCAGCAGTTTATCCGGGACAGGGGTTGGCTACACCTTC
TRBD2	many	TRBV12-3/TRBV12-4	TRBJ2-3	CASSPRLAGGPGDTQYF	TGTGCCAGCAGTCCCCGACTAGCGGGGGGGCCTGGGGATACGCAGTATTTT
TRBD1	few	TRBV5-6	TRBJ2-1	CASSRTGGHNEQFF	TGTGCCAGCAGCCGGACAGGGGGCCACAATGAGCAGTTCTTC
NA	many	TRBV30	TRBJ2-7	CAYGDGSYEQYF	TGTGCCTACGGGGACGGATCCTACGAGCAGTACTTC
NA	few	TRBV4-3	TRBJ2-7	CASSPGGREQYF	TGCGCCAGCAGCCCGGGGGGCCGGGAGCAGTACTTC
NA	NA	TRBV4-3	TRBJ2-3	CASRHLADTQYF	TGCGCCAGCAGGCACTTGGCAGATACGCAGTATTTT
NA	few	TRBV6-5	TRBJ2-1	CATYLGEQFF	TGTGCCACGTACTTGGGTGAGCAGTTCTTC
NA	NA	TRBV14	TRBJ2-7	CASSQGYTYEQYF	TGTGCCAGCAGCCAAGGATATACCTACGAGCAGTACTTC
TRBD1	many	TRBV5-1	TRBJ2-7	CASSPGQQVYEQYF	TGCGCCAGCAGCCCGGGACAGCAAGTATACGAGCAGTACTTC
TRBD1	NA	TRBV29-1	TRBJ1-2	CSVSEGARGYTF	TGCAGCGTTTCCGAGGGGGCCCGGGGCTACACCTTC
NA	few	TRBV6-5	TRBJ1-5	CASSYLGPRGNQPQHF	TGTGCCAGCAGTTACCTTGGGCCCCGCGGCAATCAGCCCCAGCATTTT
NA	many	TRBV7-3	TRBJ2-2	CASSFTGTLSGGELFF	TGTGCCAGCAGCTTTACAGGGACCCTTTCGGGCGGGGAGCTGTTTTTT
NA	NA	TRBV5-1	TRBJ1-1	CASSLTPGQNTEAFF	TGCGCCAGCAGCTTGACCCCGGGACAGAACACTGAAGCTTTCTTT
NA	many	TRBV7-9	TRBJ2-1	CASSPSFLGAKYNEQFF	TGTGCCAGCAGCCCATCCTTTCTCGGGGCGAAATACAATGAGCAGTTCTTC
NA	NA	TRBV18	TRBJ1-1	CASSQGEETEAFF	TGTGCCAGCTCACAGGGGGAGGAGACTGAAGCTTTCTTT
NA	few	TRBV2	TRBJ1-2	CASPTRDIPYGYTF	TGTGCCTCCCCCACCCGGGACATACCCTATGGCTACACCTTC
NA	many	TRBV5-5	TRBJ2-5	CASSLLRTETQYF	TGTGCCAGCAGCTTGCTGAGGACAGAGACCCAGTACTTC
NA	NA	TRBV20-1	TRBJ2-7	CSARSPVAGNIYEQYF	TGCAGTGCTAGGAGTCCTGTGGCTGGTAATATCTACGAGCAGTACTTC
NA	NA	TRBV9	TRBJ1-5	CASSVGRYNQPQHF	TGTGCCAGCAGCGTAGGAAGGTACAATCAGCCCCAGCATTTT
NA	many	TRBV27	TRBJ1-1	CASSLNGNTEAFF	TGTGCCAGCAGTTTAAATGGGAACACTGAAGCTTTCTTT
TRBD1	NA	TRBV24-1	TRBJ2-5	CATSHRGRETQYF	TGTGCCACCAGCCACAGGGGTCGAGAGACCCAGTACTTC
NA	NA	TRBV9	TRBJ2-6	CASSVAGSGANVLTF	TGTGCCAGCAGCGTCGCAGGGAGTGGGGCCAACGTCCTGACTTTC
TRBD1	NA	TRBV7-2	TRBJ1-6	CASSLTGWNSPLHF	TGTGCCAGCAGCTTGACAGGGTGGAATTCACCCCTCCACTTT
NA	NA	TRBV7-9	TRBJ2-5	CASAQTETQYF	TGTGCCAGCGCCCAGACAGAGACCCAGTACTTC
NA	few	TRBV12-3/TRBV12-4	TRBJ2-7	CASRAPGAASYEQYF	TGTGCCAGCAGAGCCCCCGGGGCCGCTTCCTACGAGCAGTACTTC
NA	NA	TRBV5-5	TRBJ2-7	CASSIPSRELYF	TGTGCCAGCAGTATCCCATCGAGGGAGCTGTACTTC